These 20 T cell receptor beta chains originate from one sample sequenced in a study of cytomegalovirus exposure and HLA in healthy donors. Clones were read by immunoSEQ multiplex PCR, and TCRdb kept only the in-frame ones, dropping some. This table has a few hundred thousand clones, just over 85% appearing once. The source material was PBMCs. The receptors come from a woman in her late teens or twenties in good health and CMV-seronegative.

The DNA of the CDR3 is TGTGCCAGCAGTACCCGGTATTGGGGGCGCGTGAACACTGAAGCTTTCTTT. This gives the protein CASSTRYWGRVNTEAFF. The chain links TRBV28 to TRBJ1-1; TRBD1 might be the D (6 bases). The CDR3 is made up of 17 amino acids. V lost 5 bases and J lost 0, with 19 bases in between. Germline V gene data show CDR1 as MDHEN and CDR2 as SYDVKM. Based on the CDR3 plus reference TRBV28 and TRBJ1-1, the full variable domain is DVKVTQSSRYLVKRTGEKVFLECVQDMDHENMFWYRQDPGLGLRLIYFSYDVKMKEKGDIPEGYSVSREKKERFSLILESASTNQTSMYLCASSTRYWGRVNTEAFFGQGTRLTVV.

The CDR3 reads CASSEIGGEGNQPQHF. Here the CDR3 DNA reads TGTGCCAGCAGTGAAATAGGGGGCGAAGGCAATCAGCCCCAGCATTTT. The chain has TRBV2 and TRBJ1-5; 7 bases are shared with TRBD1. Germline CDR1 reads SNHLY; CDR2 reads FYNNEI. V gave up 2 bases and J gave up 2 bases; unmatched junction bases: 6. This CDR3 region has 16 residues.

This chain joins TRBV2 and TRBJ2-5; D remains ambiguous. Germline V gives CDR1 SNHLY, CDR2 FYNNEI. The CDR3 loop spans 11 amino acids. The V gene lost 6 bases and the J gene lost 5 bases, with 7 bases spanning the gap. The CDR3 nucleotides are TGTGCCAGCAGCTCTAGGGAGACCCAGTACTTC. Amino acid sequence: CASSSRETQYF.

The rearrangement joins TRBV6-1 to TRBJ2-2, with unresolved D. Deletions cut 6 bases from V and 2 bases from J, with 7 bases between. This CDR3 is 13 amino acids long. Germline V gene data show CDR1 as MNHNS and CDR2 as SASEGT. CDR3 amino acids: CASSVGNTGELFF. The CDR3, as DNA: TGTGCCAGCAGCGTTGGCAACACCGGGGAGCTGTTTTTT.

The CDR3 is CASQGVDNEQFF. The CDR3 bases are TGTGCCAGCCAAGGGGTTGACAATGAGCAGTTCTTC. This rearrangement joins TRBV5-8 to TRBJ2-1; the D gene is possibly TRBD1 (5 bases). The CDR3 consists of 12 residues. Per germline, CDR1 SGHTS and CDR2 YDEGEE. V lost 7 bases to trimming and J lost 5 bases, with 10 bases between them. Variable domain in full (rest from reference TRBV5-8 and TRBJ2-1): EAGVTQSPTHLIKTRGQQATLRCSPISGHTSVYWYQQALGLGLQFLLWYDEGEERNRGNFPPRFSGRQFPNYSSELNVNALELEDSALYLCASQGVDNEQFFGPGTRLTVL.

The J gene is TRBJ1-2, the V gene TRBV19; D is uncertain. Germline-derived CDR1 and CDR2 are LNHDA and SQIVND (reference sequence). The CDR3 runs to 15 residues. The V and J ends lost 8 bases and 4 bases respectively, with 20 bases between them. The CDR3 is CASQTSPTRSYGYTF. CDR3 coding DNA: TGTGCCAGTCAAACCAGCCCAACAAGGAGCTATGGCTACACCTTC.

The chain carries TRBV28 and TRBJ2-7, with D uncertain. V was trimmed by 5 bases and J by 0 bases, leaving 11 bases between them. The CDR3 covers 14 residues. Germline V gives CDR1 MDHEN, CDR2 SYDVKM. CDR3 sequence: CASSPTWSSYEQYF. In nucleotides, the CDR3 is TGTGCCAGCAGTCCCACTTGGAGCTCCTACGAGCAGTACTTC. Filled out from reference TRBV28 and TRBJ2-7, the complete variable domain reads DVKVTQSSRYLVKRTGEKVFLECVQDMDHENMFWYRQDPGLGLRLIYFSYDVKMKEKGDIPEGYSVSREKKERFSLILESASTNQTSMYLCASSPTWSSYEQYFGPGTRLTVT.

The chain combines TRBV27 with TRBJ2-4; TRBD1 is a possible D gene (6 bases). There are 13 residues in the CDR3. Trimming took off 8 bases at V and 9 bases at J, with 17 bases between the two ends. The germline V gene encodes CDR1 MNHEY and CDR2 SMNVEV (reference sequence). DNA for the CDR3: TGTGCCAGCGGCCCGTACAGGGTAGGCATTCAGTACTTC. This codes for CASGPYRVGIQYF.

This chain uses TRBV6-6 with TRBJ1-1, with 8 bases matching TRBD1. J gave up 0 bases and V 8 bases, and 2 bases lay outside the gene matches. CDR3 length: 13 residues. CDR1 and CDR2 (germline): MNHNY, SVGAGI (reference sequence). The CDR3 DNA sequence: TGTGCCAGCGGGACAGGCCTGAACACTGAAGCTTTCTTT. Amino acid sequence: CASGTGLNTEAFF.

As regards this clone: The DNA is omitted, as the CDR3 cannot be located on it reliably, and the CDR3 follows TCRdb's listing. The chain has TRBV4-2 and TRBJ1-4; whether TRBD1, the table's D call, matches the DNA was not checked. Both ends counted, the CDR3 spans 16 residues. The V gene's germline CDR1 is LGHNA and CDR2 YNFKEQ. The CDR3 protein is CASSQDPGTGMKNCFF.

This chain joins TRBV28 and TRBJ2-2; the match to TRBD2 covers 7 bases. CDR1 is MDHEN and CDR2 is SYDVKM in the germline V gene. The V and J ends lost 6 bases and 6 bases, in that order; junction bases with no gene match: 4. The CDR3 runs to 13 residues. CDR3 region: CASRRTSSGELFF. CDR3 nucleotides: TGTGCCAGCAGACGGACTAGTTCCGGGGAGCTGTTTTTT.

The rearrangement uses TRBV18 and TRBJ2-7; a possible D gene is TRBD2 (6 bases). CDR3 size: 17 residues. Germline CDR1 and CDR2: KGHSH and LQKENI. The V end lost 3 bases, the J end lost 9 bases, and 27 bases lay between the germline ends. CDR3 in DNA: TGTGCCAGCTCACCCATAATTCTGACTGGGGAAGGTAGCGGGCAGTACTTC. Its protein is CASSPIILTGEGSGQYF.

The genes are TRBV28 and TRBJ2-1; 12 bases align to TRBD2. Germline-derived CDR1 and CDR2 are MDHEN and SYDVKM. V shed 3 bases and J 9 bases; nucleotides not matched to a gene: 6. The CDR3 consists of 15 residues. The CDR3 DNA is TGTGCCAGCAGTTTTTCTAGCGGGAGGGTGGGTGAGCAGTTCTTC. Its translation: CASSFSSGRVGEQFF.

The J gene is TRBJ1-4, the V gene TRBV4-2, with 7 bases fitting TRBD1. Germline V CDR1 and CDR2: LGHNA, YNFKEQ. V trimming: 0 bases; J trimming: 7 bases; junction bases outside the gene matches: 5. This CDR3 is 15 amino acids long. The CDR3 DNA reads TGTGCCAGCAGCCAAGAGACAGGGTCTGTTGAAAAACTGTTTTTT. Translating it yields CASSQETGSVEKLFF.

CDR3 coding DNA: TGTGCCAGCAGTTACAGGGCAGGGGACACTGAAGCTTTCTTT. Residues: CASSYRAGDTEAFF. The genes are TRBV6-5 and TRBJ1-1, with TRBD1 as a possible D gene (6 bases). The germline V gene has CDR1 MNHEY and CDR2 SVGAGI. Deletions cut 2 bases from V and 3 bases from J, with 10 bases between. The CDR3 spans 14 residues.

The V call is TRBV6-1, the J call TRBJ2-7; D not certain. The CDR3 has 12 residues. Per the germline V gene, CDR1 is MNHNS and CDR2 is SASEGT. The ends were cut back, 3 bases at V and 3 bases at J, with 6 bases in the middle. This CDR3 is CASSDLFYEQYF. The CDR3 bases are TGTGCCAGCAGTGACCTGTTCTACGAGCAGTACTTC.

The chain recombines TRBV7-9 with TRBJ2-1; the match to TRBD2 covers 10 bases. After removal of 3 bases from V and 1 base from J, the junction contained 3 bases not matched to a gene. Looked up from germline, CDR1 is SEHNR and CDR2 is FQNEAQ (reference sequence). The CDR3 length is 16 residues. CDR3 bases: TGTGCCAGCAGCTTTTCGACTAGCGGGTCCTACAATGAGCAGTTCTTC. Translating gives CASSFSTSGSYNEQFF. Full variable domain (rest looked up from reference TRBV7-9 and TRBJ2-1): DTGVSQNPRHKITKRGQNVTFRCDPISEHNRLYWYRQTLGQGPEFLTYFQNEAQLEKSRLLSDRFSAERPKGSFSTLEIQRTEQGDSAMYLCASSFSTSGSYNEQFFGPGTRLTVL.

With respect to this clone: At one boundary the junction diverges from the germline segment, which might be a read error. The genes are TRBV5-4 and TRBJ1-2; 11 bases line up with TRBD1. The germline gives CDR1 SGHNT, CDR2 YYREEE (reference sequence). The CDR3 sequence is 14 residues long. The CDR3 loop is CASSRRGDRGLFAF. CDR3 in DNA: TGTGCCAGCAGCCGGCGGGGGGACAGGGGGTTGTTCGCCTTC.

The V gene is TRBV9, the J gene TRBJ2-1; D gene uncertain. The CDR3 is 12 amino acids. The ends were cut back, 0 bases at V and 7 bases at J, with 5 bases in the middle. Germline V CDR1 and CDR2: SGDLS, YYNGEE. This CDR3 reads CASSVAGNEQFF. CDR3 coding DNA: TGTGCCAGCAGCGTAGCCGGGAATGAGCAGTTCTTC.

This sequence joins TRBV10-3 and TRBJ1-5; D possibly corresponds to TRBD1 (5 bases). The CDR3 sequence is 19 residues long. V was trimmed by 0 bases and J by 0 bases, leaving 18 bases between them. Germline V gene data show CDR1 as ENHRY and CDR2 as SYGVKD. The CDR3 region has the DNA TGTGCCATCAGTGAGTCTTCACCGGGGGAAGGATATAGCAATCAGCCCCAGCATTTT. It encodes CAISESSPGEGYSNQPQHF.